This T cell receptor beta chain was sequenced for a study of Ad26.COV2.S vaccination and SARS-CoV-2 variants. This clone was detected once. Its matching antigen is unknown. The CDR3 length is 15 residues. The V and J ends lost 2 bases and 1 base, in that order; junction bases with no gene match: 4. Germline V gene data show CDR1 as MNHEY and CDR2 as SVGEGT. The method was immunoSEQ multiplex PCR; TCRdb's version includes in-frame clones alone and lacks a portion of them. The sample carries approximately 340,000 clones, about 91% recorded once. General study points: Participants in the vaccine arm had higher spike-specific TCR breadth; placebo recipients had lower. For non-spike TCRs, breadth in vaccine recipients resembled that in placebo recipients. Considerable breadth of spike-specific CD8+ and CD4+ T cell responses has reportedly been documented following vaccination. Total T cell responses were possibly underestimated by TCR breadth and depth analyses.

This specimen was peripheral blood, taken after recovery from COVID-19. The origin of this receptor is a human donor who had recovered from COVID-19. This rearrangement joins TRBV6-2 or TRBV6-3 to TRBJ1-1; TRBD1 matches at 7 bases. CDR3 DNA sequence: TGTGCCAGCAGTTACGGGACAGCGGGGAACACTGAAGCTTTCTTT. This codes for CASSYGTAGNTEAFF.